This T cell receptor (beta chain) was retrieved from a study of OX40 agonist ivuxolimab in advanced cancers. The data were produced by immunoSEQ multiplex PCR, yet TCRdb's version contains in-frame clones alone and is incomplete. The table shows under 90,000 clones, with roughly 84% occurring only once. This receptor was taken from an adult with an advanced solid tumor such as melanoma, head and neck, liver or kidney cancer. The specimen comprised CD4+ or CD8+ T cells sorted from blood, sampled in a trial of the OX40 agonist ivuxolimab.

CDR3 protein: CASSRHGGNSPLHF. The CDR3 DNA sequence: TGTGCCAGCAGCCGCCACGGGGGTAATTCACCCCTCCACTTT. V usage is TRBV14 and J usage is TRBJ1-6, with D perhaps matching TRBD1 (5 bases). The CDR3 has 14 residues. V lost 4 bases, J lost 6 bases, and 10 bases lay in between. Germline V gene lookup returns CDR1 SGHDN and CDR2 FVKESK.